One T cell receptor (beta chain) is described in this entry. The antigen is unknown. These data originate in a study of Ad26.COV2.S vaccination and SARS-CoV-2 variants. Across the study: Ad26.COV2.S was injected intramuscularly once or twice, 56 days apart.

The study, taken as a whole, reports: Those who received vaccine or placebo ended up with similar non-spike TCR breadth. Compared with placebo recipients, vaccine recipients had higher spike-specific TCR breadth.

The method was immunoSEQ multiplex PCR; TCRdb's version includes in-frame clones alone and lacks a portion of them. The table has some 320,000 clones, 85% seen once. Germline assignment: CDR1 MNHNY and CDR2 SVGAGI (reference sequence). Trimming stripped 6 bases from V and 6 bases from J, with 17 bases between. The CDR3 loop spans 14 amino acids. Treatment specified: 15 to 20 received Ad26.COV2.S at low or high dose, single or two shots; 5 received placebo; per-sample allocation not given. Sampling happened 63 days after the first vaccine or placebo injection. The rearrangement uses TRBV6-6 and TRBJ1-2; possibly TRBD1 for D (5 bases). The material sequenced was peripheral blood, taken in a trial of Ad26.COV2.S vaccine versus placebo. This sequence originates from a person aged 18 to 59 who received the Ad26.COV2.S COVID-19 vaccine or a placebo. Written as DNA, the CDR3 is TGTGCCAGCAGACACTTCAGCTCCAGGGATGGCTACACCTTC. It is translated as CASRHFSSRDGYTF.